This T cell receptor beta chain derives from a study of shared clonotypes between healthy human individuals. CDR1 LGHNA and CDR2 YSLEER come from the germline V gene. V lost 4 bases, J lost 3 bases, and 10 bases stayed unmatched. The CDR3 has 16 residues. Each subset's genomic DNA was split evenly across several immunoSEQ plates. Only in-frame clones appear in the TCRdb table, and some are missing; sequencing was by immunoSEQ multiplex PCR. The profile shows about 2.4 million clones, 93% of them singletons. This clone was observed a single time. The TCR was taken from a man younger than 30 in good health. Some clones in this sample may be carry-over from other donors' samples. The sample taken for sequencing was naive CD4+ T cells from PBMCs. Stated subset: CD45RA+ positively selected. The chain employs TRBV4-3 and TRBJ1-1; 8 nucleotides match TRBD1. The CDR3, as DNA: TGCGCCAGCAGCCTCTGGCAGGGGGCGACTGACACTGAAGCTTTCTTT. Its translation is CASSLWQGATDTEAFF.